This TCR beta chain was sequenced during a study of cytomegalovirus exposure and HLA in healthy donors. The study ran its PCR with 60 Vbeta and 13 Jbeta primers. Assay: immunoSEQ multiplex PCR; the TCRdb copy retains only in-frame clones and omits some. The table records around 210,000 clones, about three quarters of them present only once. V was pared by 4 bases and J by 10 bases, with 2 bases of the junction left unmatched. CDR1 is SGHDT and CDR2 is YYEEEE in the germline V gene. The CDR3 loop spans 13 amino acids. For this clone: The antigen remains undetermined.

Study observations and caveats: The Asian-associated ancestry cluster reportedly had fewer N-insertions than the approximately 700-donor mean in a later analysis. Some highly shared sequence variants likely arose as a pipeline artifact.

Input material: PBMCs. The gene calls are TRBV5-6 and TRBJ2-3; 14 bases align to TRBD2. The clonotype originates from a boy between 10 and 17 years old in good health and CMV-seronegative. CDR3 residues: CASSRLAGGAQYF. DNA of the CDR3: TGTGCCAGCAGCCGACTAGCGGGAGGGGCGCAGTATTTT.